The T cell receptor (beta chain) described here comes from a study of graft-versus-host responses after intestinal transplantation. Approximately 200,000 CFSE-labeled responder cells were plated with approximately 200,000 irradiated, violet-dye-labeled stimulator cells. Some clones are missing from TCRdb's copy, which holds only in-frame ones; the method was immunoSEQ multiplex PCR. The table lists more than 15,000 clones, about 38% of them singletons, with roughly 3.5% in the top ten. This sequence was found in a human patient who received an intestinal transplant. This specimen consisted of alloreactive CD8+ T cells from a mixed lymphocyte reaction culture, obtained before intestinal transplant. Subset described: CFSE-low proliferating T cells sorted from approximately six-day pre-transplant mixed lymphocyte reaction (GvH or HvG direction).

The DNA for the CDR3 is TGTGCCAGCAGTGAATGGTGGGCAGCGAAAGCTTTCTTT. Its translation: CASSEWWAAKAFF. This sequence joins TRBV25-1 and TRBJ1-1, with D hard to call. The V and J ends lost 1 base and 9 bases respectively, with 12 bases between them. This CDR3 region has 13 residues. CDR1 and CDR2 from the germline V gene are MGHDK and SYGVNS. The complete variable domain, with remaining parts taken from reference TRBV25-1 and TRBJ1-1, reads EADIYQTPRYLVIGTGKKITLECSQTMGHDKMYWYQQDPGMELHLIHYSYGVNSTEKGDLSSESTVSRIRTEHFPLTLESARPSHTSQYLCASSEWWAAKAFFGQGTRLTVV.